What follows is one T cell receptor (beta chain) and its context. The target antigen is unknown. Assay: immunoSEQ multiplex PCR; the TCRdb copy retains only in-frame clones and omits some. The sample holds around 3,000 clones, around 78% seen once. The record originates from a study of T cells after posttransplantation cyclophosphamide. This related bone marrow graft donor gave peripheral blood on the day of marrow donation. V was pared by 0 bases and J by 4 bases, with 16 bases between. The germline V gene has CDR1 SGHRS and CDR2 YFSETQ. This CDR3 contains 16 residues. Broader study findings: After PTCy, TRB diversity resembled that of CNI/methotrexate controls. TRB overlap between skin or GI tissue T cells and blood was limited. Later blood repertoires were often dominated by clones from the donor CD8+ memory compartment.

The sequenced material came from memory CD8+ T cells sorted from blood. The receptor was derived from an older woman in good health, CMV-negative, and a related stem cell transplant donor. The rearrangement uses TRBV5-1 and TRBJ1-2; TRBD1 might be the D (6 bases). The CDR3 region has the DNA TGCGCCAGCAGCTTGGCCTCCGTAACAGGGATCTATGGCTACACCTTC. As protein: CASSLASVTGIYGYTF.